The next 20 T cell receptor beta chains were all read from a single sample in a study of CD8+CD57+ T cells in acquired aplastic anemia. Patients sequenced had flow cytometry evidence of CD8+CD57+ cell expansion. The study profiled TCR beta VDJ and CDR3 using genomic DNA as template. TCRdb itself ran the reads through MiXCR, one entry per CDR3 protein. Seen here are around 290,000 distinct CDR3 sequences, 56% observed once, and the top ten hold 1% to 1.5%. Sequencing was done on a sample of sorted CD4+, CD8+, or CD8+CD57+ T cells (not recorded which) from PBMCs. Source of these receptors: a human donor with aplastic anemia.

The chain is built from TRBV15 and TRBJ2-6; no definite D call. The CDR3 runs to 18 residues. Trimming removed 5 bases at V and 0 bases at J, with 17 bases between. From germline, CDR1 is LNHNV and CDR2 YYDKDF (reference sequence). This CDR3 is CATSPLTLSGSGANVLTF. The CDR3 coding sequence is TGTGCCACCAGCCCGCTCACCCTGTCAGGCTCTGGGGCCAACGTCCTGACTTTC.

The chain recombines TRBV2 with TRBJ1-5; D is unclear. Germline V gene sequence: CDR1 SNHLY, CDR2 FYNNEI. The CDR3 loop spans 15 amino acids. Trimming cost V 2 bases and J 6 bases, with 14 bases left between them. CDR3 DNA sequence: TGTGCCAGCAGTGAAAAAGGGTCGGGCGCTCAGCCCCAGCATTTT. The encoded protein is CASSEKGSGAQPQHF.

This chain uses TRBV15 with TRBJ1-1; D unclear. The CDR3 runs to 16 residues. With 0 bases removed from V and 0 bases from J, the gap between germline ends came to 11 bases. Germline CDR1 reads LNHNV; CDR2 reads YYDKDF (reference sequence). The CDR3 loop reads CATSRDREVLNTEAFF. As DNA, the CDR3 is TGTGCCACCAGCAGAGATCGGGAGGTCCTGAACACTGAAGCTTTCTTT.

Only one count was recorded for this clonotype. The chain employs TRBV7-2 and TRBJ2-7; D is possibly TRBD1 (5 bases). Trimming stripped 1 base from V and 2 bases from J, with 9 bases between. This CDR3 region has 14 residues. Per germline, CDR1 SGHTA and CDR2 FQGNSA. In DNA, the CDR3 is TGTGCCAGCAGCTTAGAAGTCAGGGCCTACGAGCAGTACTTC. It codes for CASSLEVRAYEQYF.

This chain uses TRBV7-9 with TRBJ1-4; perhaps TRBD1 as D (6 bases). CDR3 size: 15 residues. Per the germline V gene, CDR1 is SEHNR and CDR2 is FQNEAQ (reference sequence). Trimming removed 6 bases from V and 2 bases from J, with 13 bases in between. CDR3 in amino acids: CASSPQGGTNEKLFF. For the CDR3, the DNA is TGTGCCAGCAGTCCACAGGGTGGCACTAATGAAAAACTGTTTTTT.

This clonotype was observed a few times. V usage is TRBV9 and J usage is TRBJ2-1; 7 nucleotides line up with TRBD1. This CDR3 comprises 14 residues. Losses at the gene ends were 2 bases for V and 4 bases for J; bases not matched to a gene: 3. Germline values: CDR1 SGDLS, CDR2 YYNGEE. The CDR3 DNA sequence: TGTGCCAGCAGCGTGGGGGACAGATACAATGAGCAGTTCTTC. It codes for CASSVGDRYNEQFF.

In this sample, this clonotype turned up a few times. J is TRBJ1-4 and V is TRBV10-3; 10 bases align to TRBD1. The CDR3 runs to 14 residues. The junction had 2 bases not matched to a gene; V was cut back by 5 bases and J by 5 bases. The germline V gene encodes CDR1 ENHRY and CDR2 SYGVKD. The DNA for the CDR3 is TGTGCCATCAGTCCGGGACAGGGGAATGAAAAACTGTTTTTT. It yields the protein CAISPGQGNEKLFF.

Points on this clonotype: A clone one base away is much larger, so this may be a read error. V is TRBV4-1 and J is TRBJ2-3, with TRBD2 as a possible D gene (7 bases). V was clipped by 4 bases and J by 5 bases, with 19 bases between them. The CDR3 has 16 amino acids. Germline assignment: CDR1 MGHRA and CDR2 YSYEKL. In nucleotides, the CDR3 is TGCGCCAGCAGCCTCGGGGGGCGGGAGAGGAGAGATACGCAGTATTTT. It yields the protein CASSLGGRERRDTQYF.

Only one count was recorded for this clonotype. The chain has TRBV25-1 and TRBJ2-5; no reliable D call. The CDR3 contains 14 residues. CDR1 is MGHDK, CDR2 SYGVNS, per germline. The V end was cut by 3 bases, the J end by 4 bases, with 12 bases between. The CDR3: CASSEQAVTETQYF. Here the CDR3 DNA reads TGTGCCAGCAGTGAGCAAGCCGTGACAGAGACCCAGTACTTC.

A single count supports this clonotype. The chain carries TRBV7-9 and TRBJ2-1; 11 positions agree with TRBD2. With V trimmed by 0 bases and J by 7 bases, 5 bases remained unmatched. From germline, CDR1 is SEHNR and CDR2 FQNEAQ (reference sequence). The CDR3 consists of 16 residues. CDR3 sequence: CASSLAPLAGGNEQFF. For the CDR3, the DNA is TGTGCCAGCAGCTTAGCGCCCCTAGCGGGAGGAAATGAGCAGTTCTTC.

This chain links TRBV7-2 with TRBJ2-3, with a possible D match to TRBD2 (5 bases). Germline values: CDR1 SGHTA, CDR2 FQGNSA. Trimming shortened V by 5 bases and J by 0 bases, and 9 bases separated the two germline ends. This CDR3 contains 14 residues. The DNA for the CDR3 is TGTGCCAGCAGCCCTTGGACTAGCACAGATACGCAGTATTTT. This gives the protein CASSPWTSTDTQYF. The complete variable domain, with remaining parts taken from reference TRBV7-2 and TRBJ2-3, reads GAGVSQSPSNKVTEKGKDVELRCDPISGHTALYWYRQSLGQGLEFLIYFQGNSAPDKSGLPSDRFSAERTGGSVSTLTIQRTQQEDSAVYLCASSPWTSTDTQYFGPGTRLTVL.

This clonotype was counted between two and nine times. The J gene is TRBJ2-1, the V gene TRBV7-3, with 7 positions matching TRBD1. In germline, CDR1 is SGHTA, CDR2 FQGTGA. The J segment lost 7 bases and the V segment lost 0 bases, leaving 6 bases of the junction unmatched. The CDR3 sequence is 15 residues long. CDR3 coding DNA: TGTGCCAGCAGCTTAACCCGGGACAGACAGAATGAGCAGTTCTTC. Translation: CASSLTRDRQNEQFF.

A single count supports this clonotype. A junction boundary mismatches the germline segment, possibly from a read error. This chain uses TRBV5-1 with TRBJ2-2; 8 bases agree with TRBD2. The J call may be faulty, since TRBJ2-3 better matches the DNA end. CDR1 is SGHRS, CDR2 YFSETQ, per germline. CDR3 length equals 17 residues. The DNA for the CDR3 is TGTGCCAGCAGCTCCGGGGGGGTACGGACCTTATCAGATACGCAGTATTTT. Translating it yields CASSSGGVRTLSDTQYF.

This sequence joins TRBV14 and TRBJ2-3; the D gene is possibly TRBD2 (6 bases). CDR1 and CDR2 from the germline V gene are SGHDN and FVKESK. CDR3 size: 17 residues. The ends were cut back, 4 bases at V and 3 bases at J, with 20 bases in the middle. CDR3 sequence reads: CASSPFRGMEGTDTQYF. CDR3 in DNA: TGTGCCAGCAGCCCTTTTCGAGGGATGGAGGGGACAGATACGCAGTATTTT.

This CDR3 reads CASSVATHTGEMETQYF. CDR3 DNA sequence: TGTGCCAGCAGCGTAGCGACGCACACCGGGGAGATGGAGACCCAGTACTTC. The J gene is TRBJ2-5, the V gene TRBV2, with TRBD2 as a possible D gene (5 bases). Germline lookup yields CDR1 SNHLY and CDR2 FYNNEI. Trimming removed 6 bases from V and 5 bases from J, with 25 bases in between. This CDR3 comprises 17 residues.

The genes are TRBV29-1 and TRBJ2-7; 8 bases are shared with TRBD1. The CDR3 length is 12 residues. The V segment lost 4 bases and the J segment 3 bases; nucleotides outside the gene matches: 2. Germline V CDR1 and CDR2: SQVTM, ANQGSEA. The CDR3 nucleotides are TGCAGCGTTGGGACAGGGATCTACGAGCAGTACTTC. Its translation: CSVGTGIYEQYF.

The V call is TRBV7-9, the J call TRBJ2-7; D remains unclear. CDR1 is SEHNR, CDR2 FQNEAQ, per germline (reference sequence). With 6 bases removed from V and 4 bases from J, the gap between germline ends came to 13 bases. This CDR3 region has 13 residues. CDR3 residues: CASRSGSDYEQYF. For the CDR3, the DNA is TGTGCCAGCAGGTCGGGCAGCGATTACGAGCAGTACTTC.

The V and J genes are TRBV7-9 and TRBJ1-1; 7 nucleotides line up with TRBD1. Unmatched junction bases numbered 8, after V lost 2 bases and J lost 2 bases. This CDR3 contains 16 residues. Germline CDR1 is SEHNR and CDR2 is FQNEAQ (reference sequence). Here the CDR3 reads CASSLRAAGGNTEAFF. CDR3 bases: TGTGCCAGCAGCTTAAGGGCGGCAGGGGGTAACACTGAAGCTTTCTTT.

As for this clonotype: A much bigger clone sits one base away, suggesting this may be a read error. The chain employs TRBV6-1 and TRBJ2-3, with TRBD2 matching 9 bases. Germline CDR1 and CDR2: MNHNS and SASEGT. V was pared by 5 bases and J by 4 bases, with 13 bases of the junction left unmatched. This CDR3 has 17 amino acids. CDR3 loop: CASSLHPGQRGADTQYF. In nucleotides, the CDR3 is TGTGCCAGCAGTCTTCATCCGGGACAGCGGGGGGCAGATACGCAGTATTTT.

The rearrangement links TRBV5-5 to TRBJ2-5; D remains unclear. The CDR3 length is 14 residues. Trimming stripped 1 base from V and 1 base from J, with 8 bases between. Germline CDR1 reads SGHKS; CDR2 reads YYEKEE (reference sequence). In DNA, the CDR3 is TGTGCCAGCAGCTTGTCGGAGACCCAAGAGACCCAGTACTTC. Translated: CASSLSETQETQYF.